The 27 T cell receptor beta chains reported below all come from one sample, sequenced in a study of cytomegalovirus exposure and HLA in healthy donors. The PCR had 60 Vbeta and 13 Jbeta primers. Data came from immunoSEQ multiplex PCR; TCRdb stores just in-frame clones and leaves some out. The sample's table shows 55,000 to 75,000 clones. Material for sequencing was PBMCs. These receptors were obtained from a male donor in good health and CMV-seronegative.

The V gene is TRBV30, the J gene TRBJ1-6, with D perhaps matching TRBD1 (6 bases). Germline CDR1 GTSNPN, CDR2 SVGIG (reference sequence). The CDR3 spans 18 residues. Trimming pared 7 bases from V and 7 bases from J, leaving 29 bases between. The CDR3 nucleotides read TGTGCCTCCCGAGTGCAGGGGTCGGGCCTGTTACAGAATTCACCCCTCCACTTT. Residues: CASRVQGSGLLQNSPLHF.

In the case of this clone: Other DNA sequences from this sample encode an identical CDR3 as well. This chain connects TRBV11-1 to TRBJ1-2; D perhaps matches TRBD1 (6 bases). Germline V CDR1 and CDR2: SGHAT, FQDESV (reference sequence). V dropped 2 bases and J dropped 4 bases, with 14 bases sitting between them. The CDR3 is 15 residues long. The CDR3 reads CASSLRAATGYGYTF. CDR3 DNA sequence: TGTGCCAGCAGCTTACGGGCCGCGACAGGCTATGGCTACACCTTC.

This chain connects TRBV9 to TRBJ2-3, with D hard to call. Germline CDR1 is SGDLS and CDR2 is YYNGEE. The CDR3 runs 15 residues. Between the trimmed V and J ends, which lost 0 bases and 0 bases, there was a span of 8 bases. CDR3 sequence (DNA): TGTGCCAGCAGCGTAGGCCTCGGTAGCACAGATACGCAGTATTTT. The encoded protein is CASSVGLGSTDTQYF.

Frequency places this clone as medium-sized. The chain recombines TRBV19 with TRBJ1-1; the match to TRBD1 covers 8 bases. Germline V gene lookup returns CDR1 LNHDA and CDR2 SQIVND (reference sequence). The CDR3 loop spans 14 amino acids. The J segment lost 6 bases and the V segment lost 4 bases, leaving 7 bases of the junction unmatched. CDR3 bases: TGTGCCAGTAGTAAGACAGGGGAGACGGCTGAAGCTTTCTTT. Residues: CASSKTGETAEAFF.

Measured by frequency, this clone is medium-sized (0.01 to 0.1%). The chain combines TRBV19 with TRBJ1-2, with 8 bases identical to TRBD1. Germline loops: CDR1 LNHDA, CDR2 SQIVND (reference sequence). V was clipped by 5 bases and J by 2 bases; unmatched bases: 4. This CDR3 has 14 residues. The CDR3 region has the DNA TGTGCCAGTAGTCAGGACAGGGACAACTATGGCTACACCTTC. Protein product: CASSQDRDNYGYTF.

CDR3 DNA: TGTGCCACCAGCAGAGGCTCCGCAGGGACTAATGAAAAACTGTTTTTT. Its protein is CATSRGSAGTNEKLFF. The chain combines TRBV15 with TRBJ1-4; D possibly corresponds to TRBD1 (5 bases). Germline V gene sequence: CDR1 LNHNV, CDR2 YYDKDF (reference sequence). The CDR3 length is 16 residues. Trimming shortened V by 1 base and J by 2 bases, and 11 bases separated the two germline ends.

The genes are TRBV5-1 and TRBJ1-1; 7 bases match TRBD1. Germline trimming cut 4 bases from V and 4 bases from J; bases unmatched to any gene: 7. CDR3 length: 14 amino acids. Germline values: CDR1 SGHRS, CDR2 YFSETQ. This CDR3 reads CASSLEGAITEAFF. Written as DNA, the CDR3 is TGCGCCAGCAGCCTGGAGGGGGCTATCACTGAAGCTTTCTTT.

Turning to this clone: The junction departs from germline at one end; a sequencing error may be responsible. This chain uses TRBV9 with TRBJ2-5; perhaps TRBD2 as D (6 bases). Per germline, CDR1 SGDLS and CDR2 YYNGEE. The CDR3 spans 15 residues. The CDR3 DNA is TGTGCCAGCAGCGTAGGATCTGGACCGGGAGAGAACCAGTACTTC. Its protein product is CASSVGSGPGENQYF.

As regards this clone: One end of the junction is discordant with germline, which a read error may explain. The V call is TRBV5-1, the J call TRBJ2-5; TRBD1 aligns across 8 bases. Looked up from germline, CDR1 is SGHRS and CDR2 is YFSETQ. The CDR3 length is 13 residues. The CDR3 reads CASSLGQEENQYF. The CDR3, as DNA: TGCGCCAGCAGCCTGGGACAGGAAGAGAACCAGTACTTC.

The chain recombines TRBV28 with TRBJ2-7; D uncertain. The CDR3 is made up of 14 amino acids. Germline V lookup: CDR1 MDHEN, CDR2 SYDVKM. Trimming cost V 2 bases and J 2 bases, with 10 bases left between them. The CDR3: CASSLDLTAYEQYF. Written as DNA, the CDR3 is TGTGCCAGCAGTTTAGACTTAACCGCCTACGAGCAGTACTTC.

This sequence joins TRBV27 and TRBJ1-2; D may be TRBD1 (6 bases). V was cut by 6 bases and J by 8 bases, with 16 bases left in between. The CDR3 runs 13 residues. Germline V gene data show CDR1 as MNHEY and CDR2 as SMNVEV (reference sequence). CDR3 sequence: CASSTKGGGGYTF. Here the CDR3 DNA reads TGTGCCAGCAGCACAAAGGGTGGGGGCGGCTACACCTTC.

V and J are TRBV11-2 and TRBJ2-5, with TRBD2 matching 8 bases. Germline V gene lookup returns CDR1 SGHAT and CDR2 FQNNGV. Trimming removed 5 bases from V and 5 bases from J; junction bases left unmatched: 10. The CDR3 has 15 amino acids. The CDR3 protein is CASSRGGLLGETQYF. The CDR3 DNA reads TGTGCCAGCAGCCGGGGGGGGCTACTGGGGGAGACCCAGTACTTC.

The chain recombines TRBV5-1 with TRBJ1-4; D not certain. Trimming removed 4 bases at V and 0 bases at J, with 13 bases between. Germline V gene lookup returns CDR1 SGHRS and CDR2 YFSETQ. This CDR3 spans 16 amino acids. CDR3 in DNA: TGCGCCAGCAGCCCCGGGGAGGCGGCAACTAATGAAAAACTGTTTTTT. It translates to CASSPGEAATNEKLFF.

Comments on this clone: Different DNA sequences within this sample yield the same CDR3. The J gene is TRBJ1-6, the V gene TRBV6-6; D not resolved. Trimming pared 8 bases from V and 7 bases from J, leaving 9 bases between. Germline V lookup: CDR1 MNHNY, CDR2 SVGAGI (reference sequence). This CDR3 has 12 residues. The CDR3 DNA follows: TGTGCCAGCTCCTTCCTCAATTCACCCCTCCACTTT. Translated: CASSFLNSPLHF.

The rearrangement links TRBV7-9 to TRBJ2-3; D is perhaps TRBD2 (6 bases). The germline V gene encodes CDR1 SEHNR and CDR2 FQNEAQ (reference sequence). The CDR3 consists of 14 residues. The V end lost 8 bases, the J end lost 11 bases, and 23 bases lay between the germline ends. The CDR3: CASVLGTAEGEQYF. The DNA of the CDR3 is TGTGCCAGCGTCCTAGGGACTGCCGAAGGGGAGCAGTATTTT.

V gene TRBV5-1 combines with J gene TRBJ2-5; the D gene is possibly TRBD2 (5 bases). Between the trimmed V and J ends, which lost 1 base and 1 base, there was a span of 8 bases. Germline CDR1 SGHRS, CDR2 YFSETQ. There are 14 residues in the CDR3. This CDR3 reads CASSLTGTQETQYF. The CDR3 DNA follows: TGCGCCAGCAGCTTGACGGGAACCCAAGAGACCCAGTACTTC.

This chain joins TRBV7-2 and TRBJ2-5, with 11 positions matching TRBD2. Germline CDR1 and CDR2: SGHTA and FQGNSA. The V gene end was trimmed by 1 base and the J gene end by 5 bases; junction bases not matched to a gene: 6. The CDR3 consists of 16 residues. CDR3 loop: CASSLGASGGLETQYF. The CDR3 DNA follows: TGTGCCAGCAGCTTAGGAGCTAGCGGGGGGTTGGAGACCCAGTACTTC.

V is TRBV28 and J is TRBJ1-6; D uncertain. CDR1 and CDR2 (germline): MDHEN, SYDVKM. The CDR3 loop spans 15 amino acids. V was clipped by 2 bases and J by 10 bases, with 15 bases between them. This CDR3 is CASSLIGPSTSPLHF. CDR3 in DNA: TGTGCCAGCAGTTTAATTGGACCTAGCACCTCACCCCTCCACTTT.

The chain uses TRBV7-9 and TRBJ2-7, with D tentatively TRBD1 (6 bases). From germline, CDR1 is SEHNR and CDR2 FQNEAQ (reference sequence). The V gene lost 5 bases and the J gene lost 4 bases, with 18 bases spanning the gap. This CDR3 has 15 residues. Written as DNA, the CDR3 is TGTGCCAGCAGCCGAGCCGGACAGTTTGCGTACGAGCAGTACTTC. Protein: CASSRAGQFAYEQYF. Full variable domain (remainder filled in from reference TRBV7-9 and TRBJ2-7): DTGVSQNPRHKITKRGQNVTFRCDPISEHNRLYWYRQTLGQGPEFLTYFQNEAQLEKSRLLSDRFSAERPKGSFSTLEIQRTEQGDSAMYLCASSRAGQFAYEQYFGPGTRLTVT.

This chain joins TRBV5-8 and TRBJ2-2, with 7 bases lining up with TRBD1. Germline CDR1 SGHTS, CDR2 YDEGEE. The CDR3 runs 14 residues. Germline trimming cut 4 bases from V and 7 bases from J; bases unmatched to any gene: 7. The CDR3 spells CASSPYYRGGELFF. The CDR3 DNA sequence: TGTGCCAGCAGCCCGTACTACAGGGGCGGGGAGCTGTTTTTT.

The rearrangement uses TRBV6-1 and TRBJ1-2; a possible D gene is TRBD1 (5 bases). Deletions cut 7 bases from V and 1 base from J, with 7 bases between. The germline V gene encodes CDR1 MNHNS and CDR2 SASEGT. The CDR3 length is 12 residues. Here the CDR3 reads CASKDSNYGYTF. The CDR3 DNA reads TGTGCCAGCAAAGACAGTAACTATGGCTACACCTTC.

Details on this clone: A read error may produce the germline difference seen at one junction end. The CDR3: CATSQNSSGGLGEQYF. The DNA of the CDR3 is TGTGCCACCAGCCAAAATAGTAGCGGGGGTTTAGGCGAGCAGTACTTC. The V call is TRBV4-2, the J call TRBJ2-7; 9 positions match TRBD2. CDR1 is LGHNA, CDR2 YNFKEQ, per germline. The CDR3 totals 16 residues.

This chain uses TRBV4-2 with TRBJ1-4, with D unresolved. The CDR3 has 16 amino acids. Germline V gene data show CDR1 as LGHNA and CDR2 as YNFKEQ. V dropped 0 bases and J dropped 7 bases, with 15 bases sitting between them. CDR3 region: CASSQDRNSGREKLFF. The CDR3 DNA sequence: TGTGCCAGCAGCCAAGATCGGAACAGTGGCCGTGAAAAACTGTTTTTT.

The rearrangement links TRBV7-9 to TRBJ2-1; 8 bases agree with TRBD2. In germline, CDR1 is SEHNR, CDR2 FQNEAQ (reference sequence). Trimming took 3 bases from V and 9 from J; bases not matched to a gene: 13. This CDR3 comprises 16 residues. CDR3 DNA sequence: TGTGCCAGCAGCTTCGTACCGGGACTAGTCGCCGGTGAGCAGTTCTTC. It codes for CASSFVPGLVAGEQFF.

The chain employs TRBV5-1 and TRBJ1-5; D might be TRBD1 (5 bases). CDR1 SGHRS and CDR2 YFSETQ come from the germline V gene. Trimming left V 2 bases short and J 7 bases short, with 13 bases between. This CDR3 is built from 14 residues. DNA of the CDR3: TGCGCCAGCAGCTTCCCCAGGGATCGGCAGCCCCAGCATTTT. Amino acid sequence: CASSFPRDRQPQHF.

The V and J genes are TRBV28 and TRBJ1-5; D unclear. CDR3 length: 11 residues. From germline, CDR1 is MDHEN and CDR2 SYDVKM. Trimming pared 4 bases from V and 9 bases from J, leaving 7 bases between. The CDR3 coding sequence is TGTGCCAGCAGTTCCTCCAGGCCCCAGCATTTT. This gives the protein CASSSSRPQHF.

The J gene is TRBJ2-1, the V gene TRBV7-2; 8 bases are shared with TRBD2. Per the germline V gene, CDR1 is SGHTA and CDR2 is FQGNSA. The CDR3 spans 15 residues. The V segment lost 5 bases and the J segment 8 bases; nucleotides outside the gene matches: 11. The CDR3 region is CASSPGGRSPHEQFF. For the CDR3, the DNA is TGTGCCAGCAGCCCGGGGGGGCGGTCCCCCCATGAGCAGTTCTTC.